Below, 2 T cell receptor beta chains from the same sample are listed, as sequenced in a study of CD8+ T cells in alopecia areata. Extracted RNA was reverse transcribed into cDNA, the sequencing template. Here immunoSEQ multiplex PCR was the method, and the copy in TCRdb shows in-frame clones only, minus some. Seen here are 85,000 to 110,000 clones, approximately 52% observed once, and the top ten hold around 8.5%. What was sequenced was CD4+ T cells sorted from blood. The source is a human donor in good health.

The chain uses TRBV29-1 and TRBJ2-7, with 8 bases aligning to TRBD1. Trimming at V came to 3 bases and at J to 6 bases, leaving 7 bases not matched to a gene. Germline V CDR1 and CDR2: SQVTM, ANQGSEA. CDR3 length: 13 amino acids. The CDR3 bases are TGCAGCGTTGACGTGACAGGGGCCGGCGAGCAGTACTTC. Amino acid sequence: CSVDVTGAGEQYF.

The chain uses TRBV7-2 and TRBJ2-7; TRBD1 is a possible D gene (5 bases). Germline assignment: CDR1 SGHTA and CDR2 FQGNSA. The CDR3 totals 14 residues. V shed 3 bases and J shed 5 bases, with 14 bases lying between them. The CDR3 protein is CASSFNWGLDEQYF. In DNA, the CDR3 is TGTGCCAGCAGCTTTAATTGGGGCCTCGACGAGCAGTACTTC.